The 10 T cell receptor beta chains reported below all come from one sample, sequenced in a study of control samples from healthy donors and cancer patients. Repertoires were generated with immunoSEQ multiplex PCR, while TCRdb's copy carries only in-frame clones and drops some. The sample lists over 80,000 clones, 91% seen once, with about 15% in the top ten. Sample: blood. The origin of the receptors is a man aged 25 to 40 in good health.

The CDR3 DNA reads TGTGCCAGCAGTCACCTCGACAGGGGCCTCAGCTATGGCTACACCTTC. Translating it yields CASSHLDRGLSYGYTF. This rearrangement joins TRBV27 to TRBJ1-2; TRBD1 agrees at 8 bases. Germline V gene data show CDR1 as MNHEY and CDR2 as SMNVEV (reference sequence). V gave up 5 bases and J gave up 4 bases; unmatched junction bases: 12. The CDR3 sequence is 16 residues long.

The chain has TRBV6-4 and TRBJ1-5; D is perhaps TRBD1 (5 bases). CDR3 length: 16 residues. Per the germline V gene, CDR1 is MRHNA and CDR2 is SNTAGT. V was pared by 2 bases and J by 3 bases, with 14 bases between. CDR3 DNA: TGTGCCAGCAGTGACGAGGGAGGGGAGGACAATCAGCCCCAGCATTTT. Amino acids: CASSDEGGEDNQPQHF.

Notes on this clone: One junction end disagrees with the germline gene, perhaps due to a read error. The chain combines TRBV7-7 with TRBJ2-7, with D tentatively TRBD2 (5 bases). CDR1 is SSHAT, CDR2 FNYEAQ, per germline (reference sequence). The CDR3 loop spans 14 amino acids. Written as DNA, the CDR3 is TGTGCTAGCAGCCCCAGCGGAAGGCCCAACGAGCAGTACTTC. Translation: CASSPSGRPNEQYF.

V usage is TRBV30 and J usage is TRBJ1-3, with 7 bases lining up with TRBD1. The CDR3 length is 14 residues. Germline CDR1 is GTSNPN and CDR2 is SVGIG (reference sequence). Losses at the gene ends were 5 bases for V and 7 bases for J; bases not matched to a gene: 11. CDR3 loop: CAWAIGQGGNTIYF. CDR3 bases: TGTGCCTGGGCGATTGGGCAGGGGGGGAACACCATATATTTT.

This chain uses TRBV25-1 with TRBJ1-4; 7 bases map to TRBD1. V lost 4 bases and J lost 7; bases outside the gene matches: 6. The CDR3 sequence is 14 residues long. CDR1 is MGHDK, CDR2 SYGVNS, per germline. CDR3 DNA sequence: TGTGCCAGCAGTGGTGACAGGGAGGGTGAAAAACTGTTTTTT. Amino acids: CASSGDREGEKLFF.

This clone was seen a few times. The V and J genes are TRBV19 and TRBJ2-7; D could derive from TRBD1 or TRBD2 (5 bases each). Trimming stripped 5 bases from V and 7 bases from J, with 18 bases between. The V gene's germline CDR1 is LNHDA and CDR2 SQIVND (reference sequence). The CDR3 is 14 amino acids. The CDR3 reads CASSWDLNPGEQYF. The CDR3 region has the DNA TGTGCCAGTAGTTGGGACCTCAATCCTGGGGAGCAGTACTTC.

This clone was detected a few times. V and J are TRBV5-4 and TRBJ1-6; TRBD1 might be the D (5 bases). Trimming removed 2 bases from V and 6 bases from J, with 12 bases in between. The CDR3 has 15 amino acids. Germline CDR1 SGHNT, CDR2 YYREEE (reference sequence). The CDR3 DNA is TGTGCCAGCAGCTTTTTAGGGGCCCTTAATTCACCCCTCCACTTT. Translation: CASSFLGALNSPLHF.

The CDR3 reads CASSTQGLSSGNTIYF. Written as DNA, the CDR3 is TGCGCCAGCAGCACCCAGGGGTTATCCTCTGGAAACACCATATATTTT. The chain has TRBV4-1 and TRBJ1-3, with a tentative D call TRBD1 (6 bases). V gave up 5 bases and J gave up 0 bases, with 14 bases separating them. Per germline, CDR1 MGHRA and CDR2 YSYEKL. CDR3 length: 16 amino acids.

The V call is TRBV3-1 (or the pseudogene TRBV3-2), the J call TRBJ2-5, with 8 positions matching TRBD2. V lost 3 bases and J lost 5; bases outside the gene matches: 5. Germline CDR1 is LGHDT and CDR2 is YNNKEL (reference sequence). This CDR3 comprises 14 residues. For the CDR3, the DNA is TGTGCCAGCAGCCATTTTAGCGGGAAGGAGACCCAGTACTTC. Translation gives CASSHFSGKETQYF.

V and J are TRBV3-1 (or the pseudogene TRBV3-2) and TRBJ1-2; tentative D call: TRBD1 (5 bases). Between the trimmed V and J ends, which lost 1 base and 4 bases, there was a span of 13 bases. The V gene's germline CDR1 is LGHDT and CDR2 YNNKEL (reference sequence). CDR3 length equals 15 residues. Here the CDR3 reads CASSQGARQIYGYTF. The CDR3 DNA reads TGTGCCAGCAGCCAAGGAGCAAGACAGATCTATGGCTACACCTTC.